Listed below are T cell receptor beta chains from one sample, sequenced in a study of shared clonotypes between healthy human individuals. Some clones are missing from TCRdb's copy, which holds only in-frame ones; the method was immunoSEQ multiplex PCR. The sample has over a million clones, 78% seen once. The sequenced material came from memory CD4+ T cells from PBMCs. Receptors were obtained from a young man in good health. Some clones in this sample may be carry-over from other donors' samples. The CDR3 runs from the conserved cysteine through the conserved F or W. The D gene is left open where the match is weak.

>TRBJ2-1|TRBD1|TRBV7-8
TGTGCCAGCAGAAACCGGGACAGCTCCTACAATGAGCAGTTCTTC
CASRNRDSSYNEQFF
>TRBJ1-2|TRBD1|TRBV10-3
TGTGCCAAATCAGGGGGCGCGGACTATGGCTACACCTTC
CAKSGGADYGYTF
>TRBJ1-1|NA|TRBV29-1
TGCAGCGTTGAACGGGGTCATAACACTGAAGCTTTCTTT
CSVERGHNTEAFF
>TRBJ2-7|TRBD1|TRBV15
TGTGCCACCAGCAGATCCGGGACAGGGGGGTACGAGCAGTACTTC
CATSRSGTGGYEQYF
>TRBJ2-5|NA|TRBV28
TGTGCCAGCAGGGGTGGGGGAATGGGTGAGACCCAGTACTTC
CASRGGGMGETQYF
>TRBJ1-5|NA|TRBV15
TGTGCCACTACACAGGGTTATAGCAATCAGCCCCAGCATTTT
CATTQGYSNQPQHF
>TRBJ2-5|NA|TRBV6-1
TGTGCCAGCAGTGAAATGTGGGGCCTCGGGGAGACCCAGTACTTC
CASSEMWGLGETQYF
>TRBJ2-7|TRBD1|TRBV6-1
TGTGCCAGCAGCCGGGACAGGGTCTACGAGCAGTACTTC
CASSRDRVYEQYF
>TRBJ1-2|TRBD1|TRBV28
TGTGCCAGCAGTCAGGACAGGCCGGGACCCAACTATGGCTACACCTTC
CASSQDRPGPNYGYTF
>TRBJ2-7|NA|TRBV5-8
TGTGCCAGCAGCTTGATCTCCTTCGGGAGTATGGGTGAGCAGTACTTC
CASSLISFGSMGEQYF